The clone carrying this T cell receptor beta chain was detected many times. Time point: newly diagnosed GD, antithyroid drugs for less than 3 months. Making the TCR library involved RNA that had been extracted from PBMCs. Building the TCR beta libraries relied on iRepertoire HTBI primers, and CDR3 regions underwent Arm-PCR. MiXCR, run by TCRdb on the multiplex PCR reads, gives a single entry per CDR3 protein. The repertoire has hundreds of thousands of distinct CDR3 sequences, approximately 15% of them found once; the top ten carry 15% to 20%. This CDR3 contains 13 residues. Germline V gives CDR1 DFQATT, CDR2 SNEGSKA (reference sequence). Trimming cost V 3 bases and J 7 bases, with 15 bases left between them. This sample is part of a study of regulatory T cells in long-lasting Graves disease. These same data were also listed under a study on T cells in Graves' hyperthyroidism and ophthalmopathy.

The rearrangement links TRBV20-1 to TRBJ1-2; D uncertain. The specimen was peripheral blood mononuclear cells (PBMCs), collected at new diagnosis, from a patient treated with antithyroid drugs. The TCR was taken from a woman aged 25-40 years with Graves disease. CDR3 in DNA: TGCAGTGCTAGTCAGTGGGGAGTCGGTGGCTACACCTTC. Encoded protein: CSASQWGVGGYTF.